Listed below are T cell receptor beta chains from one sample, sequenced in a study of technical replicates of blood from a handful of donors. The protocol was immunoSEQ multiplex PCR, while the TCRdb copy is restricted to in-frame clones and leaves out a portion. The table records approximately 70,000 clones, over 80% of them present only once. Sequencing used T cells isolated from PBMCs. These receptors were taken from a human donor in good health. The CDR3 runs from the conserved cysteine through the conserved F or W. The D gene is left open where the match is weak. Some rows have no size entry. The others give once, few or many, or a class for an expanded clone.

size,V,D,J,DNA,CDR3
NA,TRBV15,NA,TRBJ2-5,TGTGCCACCAGCAGAGCGGGAATGCAAGAGACCCAGTACTTC,CATSRAGMQETQYF
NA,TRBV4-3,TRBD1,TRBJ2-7,TGCGCCAGCAGCCTGGGACAGGGATTCTACGAGCAGTACTTC,CASSLGQGFYEQYF
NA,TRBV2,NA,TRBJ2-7,TGTGCCAGCAGTGAAGCGGTTGAGGCCTACGAGCAGTACTTC,CASSEAVEAYEQYF
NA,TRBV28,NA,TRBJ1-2,TGTGCCAGCAGCCGGAGGGGTAACTATGGCTACACCTTC,CASSRRGNYGYTF
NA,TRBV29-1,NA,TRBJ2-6,TGCAGCGTCGTCAAGCAAGGGGCCAACGTCCTGACTTTC,CSVVKQGANVLTF
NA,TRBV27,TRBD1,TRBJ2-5,TGTGCCAGCAGTTTATACAGGGGGGAGACCCAGTACTTC,CASSLYRGETQYF
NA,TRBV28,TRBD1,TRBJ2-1,TGTGCCAGTGGACAGGGGTTGTACAATGAGCAGTTCTTC,CASGQGLYNEQFF
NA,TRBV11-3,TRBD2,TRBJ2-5,TGTGCCAGCAGCCCTTTAGCGGGAGCGATAGAGACCCAGTACTTC,CASSPLAGAIETQYF
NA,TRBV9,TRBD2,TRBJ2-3,TGTGCCAGCAGCGGAAGGACTAGCGCGGGGAGGGATACGCAGTATTTT,CASSGRTSAGRDTQYF
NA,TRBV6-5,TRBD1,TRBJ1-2,TGTGCCAGCAGGTCAGACAGGGGCAACTATGGCTACACCTTC,CASRSDRGNYGYTF
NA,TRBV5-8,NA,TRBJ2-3,TGTGCCAGCAGCCCATCCAGTTCTAGCACAGATACGCAGTATTTT,CASSPSSSSTDTQYF
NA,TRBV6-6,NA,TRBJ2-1,TGTGCCAGCAGTTACTCTTCCGGGGTGGAGCAGTTCTTC,CASSYSSGVEQFF
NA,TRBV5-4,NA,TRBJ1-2,TGTGCCAGCAGCACAAACTATGGCTACACCTTC,CASSTNYGYTF
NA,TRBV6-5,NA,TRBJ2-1,TGTGCCAGCAGCCCCTCCGGAGTTAATGAGCAGTTCTTC,CASSPSGVNEQFF
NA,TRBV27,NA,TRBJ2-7,TGTGCCAGCAGTGAGGAGTACGAGCAGTACTTC,CASSEEYEQYF
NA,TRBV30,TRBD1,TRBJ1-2,TGTGCCTGGAGTAGAGGGGGCCCCCGAGGCTACACCTTC,CAWSRGGPRGYTF
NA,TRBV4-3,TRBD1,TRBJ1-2,TGCGCCAGCAGCCAACCTACAGGGGGCGACTATGGCTACACCTTC,CASSQPTGGDYGYTF
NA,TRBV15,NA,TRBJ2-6,TGTGCCACCAGCAGAGGCTGGCTAGCTCCTGGGGCCAACGTCCTGACTTTC,CATSRGWLAPGANVLTF
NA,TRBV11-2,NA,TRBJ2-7,TGTGCCAGCACTCTTGGGACGGGAGCAGCGTACGAGCAGTACTTC,CASTLGTGAAYEQYF
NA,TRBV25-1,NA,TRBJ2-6,TGTGCCAGCAGTGTCGTTCAGGGTTCTGGGGCCAACGTCCTGACTTTC,CASSVVQGSGANVLTF
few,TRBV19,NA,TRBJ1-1,TGTGCCAGTAGTATACGGGGGGAAACGAACACTGAAGCTTTCTTT,CASSIRGETNTEAFF
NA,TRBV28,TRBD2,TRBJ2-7,TGTGCCAGCAGTTTTGATCTAGCGGGCCTCTCCTACGAGCAGTACTTC,CASSFDLAGLSYEQYF
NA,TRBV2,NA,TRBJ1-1,TGTGCCAGCAGTGCCAGGAGGCTGAACACTGAAGCTTTCTTT,CASSARRLNTEAFF
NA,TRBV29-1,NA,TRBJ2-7,TGCAGCGTTAGTGGAGGATCCGGCGAGCAGTACTTC,CSVSGGSGEQYF
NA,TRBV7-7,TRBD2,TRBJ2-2,TGTGCCAGCAGCCCGAGACTAGCGGGAGGGGGGGAGCTGTTTTTT,CASSPRLAGGGELFF
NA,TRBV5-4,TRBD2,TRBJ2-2,TGTGCCAGCAGCCTAGATTCGGAGCCGGGACTAGCTATCGCCGGGGAGCTGTTTTTT,CASSLDSEPGLAIAGELFF
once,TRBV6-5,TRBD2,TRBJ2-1,TGTGCCAGCAGTTATGGACTAGCGGAATACAATGAGCAGTTCTTC,CASSYGLAEYNEQFF
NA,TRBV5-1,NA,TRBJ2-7,TGCGCCAGCAGCTCCACCCCGGGCTACGAGCAGTACTTC,CASSSTPGYEQYF
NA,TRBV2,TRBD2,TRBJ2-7,TGTGCCAGCGACCTAGCGGGAGGGCCTCTACAGCAGTACTTC,CASDLAGGPLQQYF
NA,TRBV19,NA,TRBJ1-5,TGTGCCAGTAGTATAGACAAGGTTGGGCCGGCCACGAAGCCCCAGCATTTT,CASSIDKVGPATKPQHF
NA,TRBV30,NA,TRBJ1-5,TGTGCCTGGAGTGTAGGACACAATCAGCCCCAGCATTTT,CAWSVGHNQPQHF
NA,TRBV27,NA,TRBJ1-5,TGTGCCAGCAGTCTACGACAGGCCCGACAGCCCCAGCATTTT,CASSLRQARQPQHF
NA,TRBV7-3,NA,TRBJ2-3,TGTGCCAGCAGCCCTAGGACTGTAAAGGATACGCAGTATTTT,CASSPRTVKDTQYF
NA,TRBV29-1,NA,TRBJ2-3,TGCAGCGTTGAGGAAGGGGTTTCCGCTAGCACAGATACGCAGTATTTT,CSVEEGVSASTDTQYF
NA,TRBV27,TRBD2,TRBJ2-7,TGTGCCAGCAGACTCGGGGGGAGTTGGGGGTACGAGCAGTACTTC,CASRLGGSWGYEQYF
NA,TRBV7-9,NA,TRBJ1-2,TGTGCCAGCAGCTTAGGGCCTCAGGACTATGGCTACACCTTC,CASSLGPQDYGYTF
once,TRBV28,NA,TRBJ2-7,TGTGCCAGCAGTTCCCCTCTCTACGAGCAGTACTTC,CASSSPLYEQYF
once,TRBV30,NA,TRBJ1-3,TGTGCCTGGGGTACAGGGAGCTCTGGAAACACCATATATTTT,CAWGTGSSGNTIYF